These T cell receptor beta chains were read from a single sample in a study of CD8+ T cells in alopecia areata. Profiled with immunoSEQ multiplex PCR; TCRdb holds only in-frame clones, not every one. This table holds about 120,000 clones, about 50% found once. This material consisted of CD4+ T cells sorted from blood, taken at week 4, from a patient treated with tofacitinib. These receptors originate from a human donor with alopecia areata. Both conserved end residues are part of each CDR3. A D gene is named only where the DNA matches it firmly. The size of a clone is reported for some rows only, either as once, few or many, or as a class for expanded clones.

v_gene	j_gene	abundance	d_gene	CDR3nt	CDR3aa
TRBV29-1	TRBJ2-7	-	-	TGCAGCGTTGTAGAGGGGCACGAGCAGTACTTC	CSVVEGHEQYF
TRBV6-5	TRBJ1-5	-	-	TGTGCCAGCAGGGGAGTACAGGCCGGCAATCAGCCCCAGCATTTT	CASRGVQAGNQPQHF
TRBV7-9	TRBJ2-7	-	-	TGTGCCAGCAGCGATTCCGCAGGGAAATGGTACGAGCAGTACTTC	CASSDSAGKWYEQYF
TRBV6-6	TRBJ1-2	few	TRBD1	TGTGCCAGCAGTTACCCGGGACAGGGGGCTAACTATGGCTACACCTTC	CASSYPGQGANYGYTF
TRBV28	TRBJ2-3	-	TRBD1	TGTGCCAGCAATCTTTACGGGACAGGGGTTAGTCATACGCAGTATTTT	CASNLYGTGVSHTQYF
TRBV29-1	TRBJ1-6	-	-	TGCAGCGACGACCGGGACGGGAGAACAAATTCACCCCTCCACTTT	CSDDRDGRTNSPLHF
TRBV18	TRBJ2-5	once	-	TGTGCCAGCTCACCTGACCGGGACGCCCAAGAGACCCAGTACTTC	CASSPDRDAQETQYF
TRBV6-1	TRBJ1-2	-	TRBD1	TGTGCCACCCAAAAGGGTACAGGGGCCTATGGCTACACCTTC	CATQKGTGAYGYTF
TRBV27	TRBJ1-5	-	-	TGTGCCAGCAGTTTATTAGGGCCCGATGCGCCCCAGCATTTT	CASSLLGPDAPQHF
TRBV15	TRBJ1-4	few	-	TGTGCCACCAGCAGAGAACCCGGCAGGCGAGCCGAAAAACTGTTTTTT	CATSREPGRRAEKLFF
TRBV7-3	TRBJ1-1	-	-	TGTGCCAGCAGCTTAGGTCCTTCCGGACAGCTTATTACAAATGGAGCTTTCTTT	CASSLGPSGQLITNGAFF
TRBV7-9	TRBJ1-3	-	-	TGTGCCAGCAGCTTAGAAGGACCGGGAAACACCATATATTTT	CASSLEGPGNTIYF
TRBV29-1	TRBJ2-1	-	TRBD2	TGCAGCGTAAAGGGACTAGCGGGCAATGAGCAGTTCTTC	CSVKGLAGNEQFF
TRBV29-1	TRBJ1-1	-	-	TGCAGCGTTGAATTGGGGGCCGCGAACACTGAAGCTTTCTTT	CSVELGAANTEAFF
TRBV11-2	TRBJ2-7	many	TRBD1	TGTGCCAGCAGGTTAGCGGTAGACAGGGGGAACGAGCAGTACTTC	CASRLAVDRGNEQYF
TRBV2	TRBJ1-2	-	TRBD1	TGTGCCAGCAGATTACAGGGGGCTTCAGGTGGCTACACCTTC	CASRLQGASGGYTF
TRBV14	TRBJ2-7	few	-	TGTGCCAGCAGCCAAGAGAGTCCCTGGCACGAGCAGTACTTC	CASSQESPWHEQYF
TRBV4-1	TRBJ2-7	-	TRBD2	TGCGCCAGCAGCCAAGATTGGGCTAGCGGGAGTATCGAGCAGTACTTC	CASSQDWASGSIEQYF
TRBV29-1	TRBJ2-7	-	-	TGCAGCGTCGTTATAGGGGGGTTTGGTGGCGAGCAGTACTTC	CSVVIGGFGGEQYF
TRBV30	TRBJ2-1	-	-	TGTGCCTGGAGGACAGGTGGGGAGCAGTTCTTC	CAWRTGGEQFF
TRBV9	TRBJ1-2	-	-	TGTGCCAGCAGCGTAGATCCCAAGGAGGGCTACACCTTC	CASSVDPKEGYTF
TRBV2	TRBJ2-7	-	TRBD1	TGTGCCAGCAGTCCGGGACAGGGAGGGACGTACGAGCAGTACTTC	CASSPGQGGTYEQYF
TRBV29-1	TRBJ1-1	-	TRBD1	TGCAGCGTTTCCCATGCCGACAGGGGGCGGACTGAAGCTTTCTTT	CSVSHADRGRTEAFF
TRBV5-1	TRBJ2-1	-	-	TGCGCCAGCAGCTTAGGACCAGGCAATGAGCAGTTCTTC	CASSLGPGNEQFF
TRBV6-6	TRBJ2-1	-	-	TGTGCCAGCAAGGCTTTAAGCATCGATGAGCAGTTCTTC	CASKALSIDEQFF
TRBV13	TRBJ2-3	once	-	TGTGCCAGCAGTTTACGCCACCGACCGGATACGCAGTATTTT	CASSLRHRPDTQYF
TRBV30	TRBJ2-1	once	TRBD2	TGTGCCTGGAAGGGACTAGCGGCCTACAATGAGCAGTTCTTC	CAWKGLAAYNEQFF
TRBV4-1	TRBJ1-1	-	-	TGCGCCAGCAGCCAAGTGAGGGGACACACTGATGGTGAAGCTTTCTTT	CASSQVRGHTDGEAFF
TRBV15	TRBJ1-5	-	TRBD1	TGTGCCACCAGCAGAGTCCCGGACAGGGACAGGAATTTT	CATSRVPDRDRNF
TRBV25-1	TRBJ1-2	-	TRBD1	TGTGCCAGCAGCGATCATCAAACAGGGGACTTCTATGGCTACACCTTC	CASSDHQTGDFYGYTF
TRBV29-1	TRBJ2-2	few	-	TGCAGCGTTATTGGACAGAACACCGGGGAGCTGTTTTTT	CSVIGQNTGELFF
TRBV6-5	TRBJ1-1	-	-	TGTGCCAGCAGTAAGCCCACAGGGGAAGCTTTCTTT	CASSKPTGEAFF
TRBV29-1	TRBJ2-3	-	-	TGCAGCGTTTTAGACTGGACGACGCAGTATTTT	CSVLDWTTQYF
TRBV29-1	TRBJ1-1	-	-	TGCAGCGTGGGGGAACTCAGGGTCCCTGAAGCTTTCTTT	CSVGELRVPEAFF
TRBV4-2	TRBJ2-2	-	-	TGTGCCAGCAGCCAAGAGTGGTCCACCGGGGAGCTGTTTTTT	CASSQEWSTGELFF
TRBV7-9	TRBJ2-2	few	-	TGTGCCAGCAGCTTAGTGGTTGCCGGGGAGCTGTTTTTT	CASSLVVAGELFF
TRBV7-9	TRBJ1-6	few	-	TGTGCCAGCAGCTCAGAAGTTACTTCACCCCTCCACTTT	CASSSEVTSPLHF
TRBV29-1	TRBJ2-2	-	TRBD1	TGCAGCGTAGCCGGGGACAGAATAAACACCGGGGAGCTGTTTTTT	CSVAGDRINTGELFF
TRBV7-9	TRBJ1-2	many	-	TGTGCCAGCAGCTTAGGAGCCTATGGCTACACCTTC	CASSLGAYGYTF
TRBV29-1	TRBJ1-1	few	-	TGCAGCGCCCAAACGAACACTGAAGCTTTCTTT	CSAQTNTEAFF
TRBV18	TRBJ1-6	-	TRBD1	TGTGCCAGCTCAGGACAGGGCGACTATAATTCACCCCTCCACTTT	CASSGQGDYNSPLHF
TRBV30	TRBJ2-1	-	-	TGTGCCTGGGGCGGCTCCTACAATGAGCAGTTCTTC	CAWGGSYNEQFF
TRBV6-5	TRBJ1-2	-	-	TGTGCCAGCAGTTCTCCCGCAGGGGTTCCTGGTGGCTACACCTTC	CASSSPAGVPGGYTF
TRBV9	TRBJ1-2	-	TRBD1	TGTGCCAGCAGCGTATACAGGGGACACTACACCTTC	CASSVYRGHYTF
TRBV5-4	TRBJ2-5	-	-	TGTGCCAGCAGCCTCCCCCGTGGAGGGACCCAGTACTTC	CASSLPRGGTQYF
TRBV29-1	TRBJ2-6	once	TRBD1	TGCAGCGTCCAGACAGGGACTGGGGCCAACGTCCTGACTTTC	CSVQTGTGANVLTF
TRBV28	TRBJ2-2	few	TRBD1	TGTGCCAGCAGTTCAAGAGGGACAGGGAACACCGGGGAGCTGTTTTTT	CASSSRGTGNTGELFF
TRBV30	TRBJ1-3	-	TRBD1	TGTGCCTGGAGTGACCAGGGGGCTGGAAACACCATATATTTT	CAWSDQGAGNTIYF
TRBV30	TRBJ1-2	-	TRBD1	TGTGCCTTAACAGGGGGGGATGGCTACACCTTC	CALTGGDGYTF
TRBV2	TRBJ1-5	-	-	TGTGCCAGCAGCCTACAGGGCAATCAGCCCCAGCATTTT	CASSLQGNQPQHF
TRBV30	TRBJ1-2	-	TRBD1	TGTGCCTGGAGCATAGGGACAGTCTATGGCTACACCTTC	CAWSIGTVYGYTF
TRBV6-5	TRBJ2-3	few	TRBD1	TGTGCCAGCAGTCCCGGGACAGGGGGCGCATTTTCACAGTATTTT	CASSPGTGGAFSQYF
TRBV5-1	TRBJ1-2	-	-	TGCGCCAGCAGCCGGGGTGGAGACAGGCAGTCAAGCTATGGCTACACCTTC	CASSRGGDRQSSYGYTF